These 29 T cell receptor beta chains were all obtained from the same sample, sequenced in a study of T cells in Graves' hyperthyroidism and ophthalmopathy. RNA transcripts yielded amplified TCR beta CDR3 regions. First-round RT-PCR with HTBI primers amplified the TCR CDR3 region. TCRdb reprocessed the multiplex PCR reads with MiXCR, giving one entry per CDR3 protein. The sample holds approximately 640,000 distinct CDR3 sequences, 17% seen once. Material for sequencing was blood. All receptors derive from a man in his fifties with Graves' hyperthyroidism.

A single count supports this clonotype. The genes are TRBV3-1 and TRBJ2-1; 9 bases are shared with TRBD2. CDR1 is LGHDT, CDR2 YNNKEL, per germline (reference sequence). Unmatched junction bases numbered 6, after V lost 4 bases and J lost 8 bases. The CDR3 totals 14 residues. The CDR3 is CASSPGTSSHEQFF. The DNA for the CDR3 is TGTGCCAGCAGCCCCGGGACTAGCTCCCATGAGCAGTTCTTC.

This clonotype came up many times. The rearrangement links TRBV11-2 to TRBJ2-4, with 7 positions matching TRBD2. Germline-derived CDR1 and CDR2 are SGHAT and FQNNGV. V gave up 5 bases and J gave up 8 bases; unmatched junction bases: 9. The CDR3 is 14 amino acids. CDR3 nucleotides: TGTGCCAGCAGCCCCTTAGCGGGTCGGGACATTCAGTACTTC. Translation gives CASSPLAGRDIQYF.

Ten or more counts support this clonotype. The rearrangement uses TRBV28 and TRBJ1-5; no definite D call. V was cut by 8 bases and J by 3 bases, with 8 bases left in between. The CDR3 totals 12 residues. Per germline, CDR1 MDHEN and CDR2 SYDVKM. CDR3: CASAGPNQPQHF. For the CDR3, the DNA is TGTGCCAGCGCAGGCCCCAATCAGCCCCAGCATTTT.

J is TRBJ2-7 and V is TRBV30; 12 bases map to TRBD2. This CDR3 is 14 amino acids long. The junction had 3 bases not matched to a gene; V was cut back by 2 bases and J by 4 bases. Germline-derived CDR1 and CDR2 are GTSNPN and SVGIG (reference sequence). CDR3 in amino acids: CAWSPTSGSYEQYF. As DNA, the CDR3 is TGTGCCTGGAGTCCGACTAGCGGGAGTTACGAGCAGTACTTC.

The J gene is TRBJ2-5, the V gene TRBV28; maybe TRBD2 (5 bases). The CDR3 spans 14 residues. Germline V gene lookup returns CDR1 MDHEN and CDR2 SYDVKM. With 3 bases removed from V and 5 bases from J, the gap between germline ends came to 13 bases. CDR3 protein: CASSFSLAQETQYF. The DNA for the CDR3 is TGTGCCAGCAGTTTTAGCCTAGCTCAGGAGACCCAGTACTTC.

This clonotype was seen only a few times. The CDR3 DNA reads as TGTGCCAGCAGTGATCTACTAGACACCGGGGAGCTGTTTTTT. It codes for CASSDLLDTGELFF. This chain connects TRBV6-2 or TRBV6-3 to TRBJ2-2; TRBD2 might be the D (5 bases). Germline-derived CDR1 and CDR2 are MNHEY and SVGEGT. The CDR3 runs to 14 residues. Deletions cut 5 bases from V and 3 bases from J, with 10 bases between.

V usage is TRBV2 and J usage is TRBJ1-5; D is ambiguous. Germline CDR1 and CDR2: SNHLY and FYNNEI. The V gene lost 0 bases and the J gene lost 6 bases, with 9 bases spanning the gap. CDR3 length: 14 amino acids. The CDR3 DNA sequence: TGTGCCAGCAGTGAAGCGCGGTGGGGTCAGCCCCAGCATTTT. This gives the protein CASSEARWGQPQHF.

This clonotype occurred many times. V gene TRBV5-1 combines with J gene TRBJ2-3; the match to TRBD2 covers 14 bases. V trimming: 4 bases; J trimming: 5 bases; junction bases outside the gene matches: 6. Germline V gene data show CDR1 as SGHRS and CDR2 as YFSETQ. This CDR3 is built from 16 residues. The chain's CDR3 is CASSPGTSGRLDTQYF. The CDR3 DNA reads as TGCGCCAGCAGCCCAGGGACTAGCGGGAGATTAGATACGCAGTATTTT.

A single count supports this clonotype. The rearrangement joins TRBV29-1 to TRBJ2-7; unclear D gene. The germline V and J ends were trimmed by 5 bases and 5 bases, with 13 bases remaining between them. The CDR3 contains 12 residues. Per the germline V gene, CDR1 is SQVTM and CDR2 is ANQGSEA. The CDR3 bases are TGCAGCGTTCAAAGGGATGCGGACGAGCAGTACTTC. It specifies CSVQRDADEQYF.

This clonotype was observed at least ten times. This rearrangement joins TRBV15 to TRBJ2-1, with a possible D match to TRBD1 (5 bases). V was pared by 2 bases and J by 7 bases, with 6 bases between. Germline V lookup: CDR1 LNHNV, CDR2 YYDKDF (reference sequence). CDR3 length: 12 amino acids. CDR3 amino acids: CATSRQGNEQFF. CDR3 nucleotides: TGTGCCACCAGCAGACAGGGAAATGAGCAGTTCTTC.

This clonotype has ten or more counts. The genes are TRBV19 and TRBJ1-1, with unresolved D. In germline, CDR1 is LNHDA, CDR2 SQIVND (reference sequence). Trimming stripped 0 bases from V and 0 bases from J, with 11 bases between. The length of the CDR3 is 16 residues. The CDR3 protein is CASSIDFGRMNTEAFF. The CDR3 DNA follows: TGTGCCAGTAGTATAGATTTCGGACGAATGAACACTGAAGCTTTCTTT.

This chain joins TRBV3-1 and TRBJ1-1, with TRBD1 matching over 7 bases. V trimming: 5 bases; J trimming: 8 bases; junction bases outside the gene matches: 5. The CDR3 loop spans 12 amino acids. CDR1 and CDR2 (germline): LGHDT, YNNKEL (reference sequence). The CDR3 coding sequence is TGTGCCAGCAGCTATTGGACAGGCGAAGCTTTCTTT. It specifies CASSYWTGEAFF. Together with reference TRBV3-1 and TRBJ1-1, the CDR3 gives the full variable domain: DTAVSQTPKYLVTQMGNDKSIKCEQNLGHDTMYWYKQDSKKFLKIMFSYNNKELIINETVPNRFSPKSPDKAHLNLHINSLELGDSAVYFCASSYWTGEAFFGQGTRLTVV.

This clonotype has a count of ten or more. V is TRBV11-2 and J is TRBJ1-1; D is possibly TRBD1 (5 bases). CDR3 size: 15 residues. From germline, CDR1 is SGHAT and CDR2 FQNNGV. Deletions cut 6 bases from V and 0 bases from J, with 14 bases between. CDR3: CASSLQGIMNTEAFF. The CDR3 region has the DNA TGTGCCAGCAGTCTTCAGGGTATTATGAACACTGAAGCTTTCTTT.

This clonotype was seen more than once but under ten times. The genes are TRBV20-1 and TRBJ2-6, with D perhaps TRBD1 (6 bases). Germline-derived CDR1 and CDR2 are DFQATT and SNEGSKA (reference sequence). The CDR3 consists of 16 residues. V lost 6 bases to trimming and J lost 0 bases, with 15 bases between them. CDR3 loop: CSATGTPNSGANVLTF. The CDR3 coding sequence is TGCAGTGCCACCGGGACACCCAACTCTGGGGCCAACGTCCTGACTTTC.

This clonotype was detected many times. The CDR3, as DNA: TGTGCCAGCACCTCCCCCCCTAGCGGGAGCGCGAATACGCAGTATTTT. This encodes CASTSPPSGSANTQYF. The V and J genes are TRBV28 and TRBJ2-3; 10 bases agree with TRBD2. Germline loops: CDR1 MDHEN, CDR2 SYDVKM. V lost 7 bases and J lost 7; bases outside the gene matches: 14. This CDR3 region has 16 residues.

This clonotype appeared many times. The chain's CDR3 is CASSVTGADTQYF. The CDR3 coding sequence is TGTGCCAGCAGTGTGACAGGGGCCGATACGCAGTATTTT. The V call is TRBV27, the J call TRBJ2-3, with TRBD1 matching over 8 bases. This CDR3 contains 13 residues. Germline V gene data show CDR1 as MNHEY and CDR2 as SMNVEV (reference sequence). J gave up 6 bases and V 5 bases, and 4 bases lay outside the gene matches.

This clonotype was recorded many times. The gene calls are TRBV7-9 and TRBJ1-2, with 10 bases identical to TRBD1. There are 19 residues in the CDR3. Per germline, CDR1 SEHNR and CDR2 FQNEAQ (reference sequence). With 2 bases clipped from V and 5 bases from J, the junction kept 17 bases outside the gene matches. The CDR3 protein is CASSLNQPGTGAELYGYTF. The CDR3 nucleotides read TGTGCCAGCAGCTTAAACCAACCCGGGACAGGGGCCGAACTTTATGGCTACACCTTC.

At least ten counts were recorded for this clonotype. The V call is TRBV7-2, the J call TRBJ1-4; weak D call: TRBD1 (6 bases). Trimming removed 5 bases at V and 7 bases at J, with 14 bases between. The length of the CDR3 is 14 residues. The germline V gene encodes CDR1 SGHTA and CDR2 FQGNSA. The CDR3 DNA is TGTGCCAGCAGCACCCAGGGGATTCGTGAAAAACTGTTTTTT. Encoded protein: CASSTQGIREKLFF.

Regarding this clonotype: Relative to the germline gene, one junction end is altered; a read error may explain this. The chain combines TRBV12-3 or TRBV12-4 with TRBJ1-6; 7 positions agree with TRBD1. This CDR3 is built from 14 residues. The CDR3 loop is CASGLGTANSPLHF. The CDR3 coding sequence is TGTGCCAGCGGTTTGGGGACAGCTAATTCACCCCTCCACTTT.

There are a few counts of this clonotype. V usage is TRBV7-8 and J usage is TRBJ2-3; D call uncertain. Germline values: CDR1 SGHVS, CDR2 FQNEAQ. Trimming removed 3 bases from V and 2 bases from J, with 6 bases in between. The CDR3 contains 13 residues. The CDR3 protein is CASSLFPTDTQYF. The CDR3 DNA reads as TGTGCCAGCAGCTTGTTCCCCACAGATACGCAGTATTTT.

In this sample, this clonotype turned up many times. The chain couples TRBV11-2 to TRBJ2-3; D unresolved. The CDR3 loop spans 13 amino acids. Trimming shortened V by 0 bases and J by 6 bases, and 7 bases separated the two germline ends. Germline lookup yields CDR1 SGHAT and CDR2 FQNNGV. CDR3 protein: CASSLDHDDTQYF. The CDR3 DNA follows: TGTGCCAGCAGCTTAGATCATGACGATACGCAGTATTTT.

This clonotype was recorded many times. This sequence joins TRBV12-3 or TRBV12-4 and TRBJ1-1, with D possibly TRBD1 on 5 matching bases. CDR3 length: 14 amino acids. Trimming cost V 6 bases and J 1 base, with 12 bases left between them. CDR3: CASRNFGGNTEAFF. The CDR3 bases are TGTGCCAGCAGGAATTTCGGGGGGAACACTGAAGCTTTCTTT.

This clonotype showed up just a few times. CDR3 coding DNA: TGTGCCATCAGTGAGTCGGGAGACAAAACCTACGAGCAGTACTTC. This codes for CAISESGDKTYEQYF. V is TRBV10-3 and J is TRBJ2-7; possible D gene TRBD2, 5 bases. CDR1 ENHRY and CDR2 SYGVKD come from the germline V gene. CDR3 size: 15 residues. The V gene lost 0 bases and the J gene lost 2 bases, with 11 bases spanning the gap.

This clonotype was observed many times. The rearrangement links TRBV12-3 or TRBV12-4 to TRBJ1-2, with unresolved D. The CDR3 loop spans 15 amino acids. The ends were cut back, 6 bases at V and 0 bases at J, with 14 bases in the middle. The CDR3 loop is CASSRRTGSNYGYTF. In DNA form, the CDR3 reads TGTGCCAGCAGCCGTCGGACGGGTTCTAACTATGGCTACACCTTC.

This sequence joins TRBV5-6 and TRBJ2-7, with D possibly being TRBD2 (6 bases). V was clipped by 4 bases and J by 5 bases, with 16 bases between them. The germline CDR1 and CDR2 sequences are SGHDT and YYEEEE. The CDR3 is 14 residues long. The CDR3 protein is CASSRLEGPHEQYF. CDR3 nucleotides: TGTGCCAGCAGCCGACTAGAGGGTCCTCACGAGCAGTACTTC.

This clonotype was counted many times. The CDR3 bases are TGTGCCAGCAGCTCGCCGGGACCACACAATGAGCAGTTCTTC. Its translation is CASSSPGPHNEQFF. The V call is TRBV7-2, the J call TRBJ2-1; D is possibly TRBD1 or TRBD2 (5 bases each). The CDR3 is made up of 14 amino acids. Between the trimmed V and J ends, which lost 4 bases and 5 bases, there was a span of 12 bases. The germline gives CDR1 SGHTA, CDR2 FQGNSA.

Details on this clonotype: A much larger clone lies a single base off, so this may be a read error. The chain couples TRBV30 to TRBJ2-7; D gene unclear. In germline, CDR1 is GTSNPN, CDR2 SVGIG (reference sequence). CDR3 length: 11 amino acids. DNA for the CDR3: TGTGCCCGGAGCGCGAACTACGAGCAGTACTTC. Its protein product is CARSANYEQYF.

This clonotype appeared many times. Germline and junction disagree at one end, which may indicate a read error. V and J are TRBV5-1 and TRBJ2-5; D not certain. The CDR3 has 11 amino acids. The germline V gene encodes CDR1 SGHRS and CDR2 YFSETQ. The CDR3 bases are TGTGCCAGCAGTTTTAGAGAGACCCAGTACTTC. Translated: CASSFRETQYF.

This clonotype has at least ten counts. The J gene is TRBJ1-2, the V gene TRBV28; no reliable D call. Germline CDR1 reads MDHEN; CDR2 reads SYDVKM. The CDR3 sequence is 11 residues long. Trimming shortened V by 7 bases and J by 2 bases, and 5 bases separated the two germline ends. Here the CDR3 DNA reads TGTGCCAGCATTGGGAACTATGGCTACACCTTC. Translated: CASIGNYGYTF.